The source of this T cell receptor beta chain is a study of vaccination and CD4 T cells after COVID-19. As for the study in general: Two Hispanic individuals were among six male and four female convalescent patients. Overall study findings and caveats: Among convalescent patients, a median about 86% of reactive clones emerged only after vaccination.

Time point of the sample: late sampling 161 to 241 days after vaccination in a few convalescent patients. TCRdb passed the PCR reads through MiXCR, listing each CDR3 protein once. This sample has approximately 30,000 distinct CDR3 sequences; 45% to 60% occur once, and the top ten carry 5.5%. CDR1 is SGHTA and CDR2 is FQGNSA in the germline V gene. Trimming removed 1 base from V and 7 bases from J; junction bases left unmatched: 8. This CDR3 has 15 residues. In regard to this clonotype: Its cognate antigen is unknown.

This rearrangement joins TRBV7-2 to TRBJ2-7; 9 positions agree with TRBD1. This TCR was recovered from a human donor who had recovered from COVID-19. The sequencing used CD4+ T cells from blood, collected about 7 months after SARS-CoV-2 vaccination. The CDR3 bases are TGTGCCAGCAGCTTAGGGGGGACAGGGTTTCGAGAGCAGTACTTC. Its translation: CASSLGGTGFREQYF.